This T cell receptor beta chain was identified during a study of T cell responses to AZD1222 COVID-19 vaccine. Across the whole study: Analysis merged second doses at about 4 or about 12 weeks.

On this clone itself: The antigen remains undetermined.

Libraries were prepared by immunoSEQ multiplex PCR; TCRdb keeps only in-frame clonotypes and omits some of them. The table lists approximately 150,000 clones, under 95% of them singletons. Findings and caveats of the study: Most donors were white British, females outnumbered males, and clonal diversity was possibly underestimated. Nearly half of unique spike-specific TCRs reportedly avoided B.1.351 and B.1.1.7 mutated regions. Among those given AZD1222, only five or six were seropositive at baseline.

Germline CDR1 is PRHDT and CDR2 is FYEKMQ (reference sequence). CDR3 length: 17 residues. With V trimmed by 6 bases and J by 5 bases, 15 bases remained unmatched. The TCR was taken from an adult in good health. This chain uses TRBV13 with TRBJ2-5, with TRBD2 identical over 10 bases. The source was peripheral blood, collected on day 0 of AZD1222 vaccination. The CDR3 loop reads CASSSPRASGSFETQYF. CDR3 bases: TGTGCCAGCAGTTCTCCCCGGGCTAGCGGGAGTTTTGAGACCCAGTACTTC. Drawing the rest from reference TRBV13 and TRBJ2-5, the complete variable domain is AAGVIQSPRHLIKEKRETATLKCYPIPRHDTVYWYQQGPGQDPQFLISFYEKMQSDKGSIPDRFSAQQFSDYHSELNMSSLELGDSALYFCASSSPRASGSFETQYFGPGTRLLVL.